One and the same sample provided the 12 T cell receptor beta chains below, sequenced in a study of cytomegalovirus exposure and HLA in healthy donors. A multiplex PCR was run with 60 Vbeta primers and 13 Jbeta primers. Profiled with immunoSEQ multiplex PCR; TCRdb holds only in-frame clones, not every one. This table holds just over 200,000 clones, 70% found once. Sequencing was done on a sample of PBMCs. The receptors here all came from a man aged 35 to 55 in good health and CMV-seropositive.

The chain is built from TRBV6-5 and TRBJ2-7; TRBD1 might be the D (5 bases). V was trimmed by 10 bases and J by 2 bases, leaving 15 bases between them. The germline V gene encodes CDR1 MNHEY and CDR2 SVGAGI. This CDR3 is 13 amino acids long. The CDR3, as DNA: TGTGCCACCCAAAGCAGGGAAACCTACGAGCAGTACTTC. It specifies CATQSRETYEQYF.

The chain joins TRBV9 to TRBJ2-3; TRBD1 agrees at 10 bases. CDR1 and CDR2 from the germline V gene are SGDLS and YYNGEE. There are 16 residues in the CDR3. The V gene end was trimmed by 4 bases and the J gene end by 6 bases; junction bases not matched to a gene: 11. For the CDR3, the DNA is TGTGCCAGCAGCCCATCGGGGACAGGGGTCCGGGATACGCAGTATTTT. Its translation is CASSPSGTGVRDTQYF.

The CDR3 region has the DNA TGTGCCAGCAGCCCTTCGGGACTAGGGTACTACAATGAGCAGTTCTTC. Protein product: CASSPSGLGYYNEQFF. The J gene is TRBJ2-1, the V gene TRBV9; 8 bases fit TRBD2. The ends lost 4 bases at V and 3 bases at J; junction bases unmatched: 9. Looked up from germline, CDR1 is SGDLS and CDR2 is YYNGEE. The CDR3 extends over 16 amino acids.

This chain connects TRBV6-1 to TRBJ2-7; 9 nucleotides line up with TRBD1. With 5 bases clipped from V and 4 bases from J, the junction kept 6 bases outside the gene matches. Germline assignment: CDR1 MNHNS and CDR2 SASEGT. The CDR3 spans 14 residues. CDR3 bases: TGTGCCAGCAGTCTGGACAGGGGTGGGTACGAGCAGTACTTC. Amino acids: CASSLDRGGYEQYF.

The chain recombines TRBV6-5 with TRBJ2-1; D unclear. Trimming took 6 bases from V and 0 from J, leaving 9 bases between them. Germline V lookup: CDR1 MNHEY, CDR2 SVGAGI. This CDR3 contains 14 residues. CDR3 nucleotides: TGTGCCAGCAGCTCAACTAACTCCTACAATGAGCAGTTCTTC. This gives the protein CASSSTNSYNEQFF.

The gene calls are TRBV5-1 and TRBJ1-1, with D hard to call. Per germline, CDR1 SGHRS and CDR2 YFSETQ. V shed 4 bases and J shed 1 base, with 14 bases lying between them. CDR3 length equals 15 residues. CDR3 residues: CASSTGGTKNTEAFF. The CDR3 DNA reads as TGCGCCAGCAGCACGGGTGGAACCAAGAACACTGAAGCTTTCTTT.

The chain couples TRBV27 to TRBJ2-4; 8 bases map to TRBD1. The CDR3 totals 15 residues. The V segment lost 6 bases and the J segment 1 base; nucleotides outside the gene matches: 5. Germline CDR1 and CDR2: MNHEY and SMNVEV (reference sequence). Here the CDR3 reads CASRSPGGAKNIQYF. DNA for the CDR3: TGTGCCAGCAGGTCGCCAGGGGGCGCCAAAAACATTCAGTACTTC.

The chain recombines TRBV7-6 with TRBJ2-1; D is unresolved. CDR3 length: 15 residues. V dropped 1 base and J dropped 0 bases, with 7 bases sitting between them. Germline values: CDR1 SGHVS, CDR2 FNYEAQ. Here the CDR3 reads CASSLVQTSYNEQFF. The CDR3, as DNA: TGTGCCAGCAGCTTAGTACAGACCTCCTACAATGAGCAGTTCTTC.

This chain joins TRBV19 and TRBJ1-2; possible D gene TRBD1, 5 bases. The V end was cut by 3 bases, the J end by 5 bases, with 13 bases between. Germline V gives CDR1 LNHDA, CDR2 SQIVND (reference sequence). The length of the CDR3 is 14 residues. The CDR3 DNA is TGTGCCAGTAGTATGGCCGGGACTGATTATGGCTACACCTTC. This sequence encodes CASSMAGTDYGYTF.

This clone has only one observation. V gene TRBV10-3 combines with J gene TRBJ1-4; 7 bases map to TRBD1. Germline lookup yields CDR1 ENHRY and CDR2 SYGVKD. After removal of 8 bases from V and 3 bases from J, the junction contained 3 bases not matched to a gene. The CDR3 extends over 13 amino acids. The CDR3 coding sequence is TGTGCCATCGGCGGGACAGCTAATGAAAAACTGTTTTTT. It is translated as CAIGGTANEKLFF.

The rearrangement uses TRBV27 and TRBJ1-2; 8 nucleotides line up with TRBD1. CDR1 is MNHEY, CDR2 SMNVEV, per germline (reference sequence). Losses at the gene ends were 6 bases for V and 8 bases for J; bases not matched to a gene: 11. This CDR3 comprises 14 residues. This CDR3 reads CASSQRTGQGGYTF. The CDR3 region has the DNA TGTGCCAGCAGCCAGAGGACAGGGCAGGGCGGCTACACCTTC.

V gene TRBV5-4 combines with J gene TRBJ2-7; 7 positions match TRBD2. Germline CDR1 SGHNT, CDR2 YYREEE (reference sequence). The CDR3 contains 15 residues. V was pared by 3 bases and J by 6 bases, with 12 bases of the junction left unmatched. Here the CDR3 DNA reads TGTGCCAGCAGCTCGACCGGGACTAACGTTCGCGAGCAGTACTTC. Translation gives CASSSTGTNVREQYF.